The present T cell receptor (beta chain) was sequenced within a study of cytotoxic CD8 clonotypes in ibrutinib-treated CLL. Background on the study: Researchers reported about a dozen relapsed/refractory and approximately 15 treatment-naive patients, roughly 17 of them IGHV unmutated. Study conclusions and caveats: For progressing versus sustained-remission patients, sampling times were not the same. The study found clonality rose at ibrutinib response, then fell toward baseline at progression. Rare overall, public clonotypes shrank or held steady under therapy.

With respect to this clone: Its specificity is unknown.

Sequencing used immunoSEQ multiplex PCR; TCRdb keeps in-frame clones, though not all of them. Altogether fewer than 55,000 clones are present, roughly 63% being singletons, with the ten largest covering under 35%. This CDR3 region has 14 residues. V dropped 6 bases and J dropped 3 bases, with 12 bases sitting between them. Germline CDR1 reads MNHEY; CDR2 reads SVGAGI. The TCR originated in a human donor with chronic lymphocytic leukemia. Sequencing used PBMCs, obtained after 24 months of ibrutinib treatment. The chain recombines TRBV6-5 with TRBJ1-5, with D perhaps matching TRBD1 (5 bases). The CDR3 here is CASSRPGLNQPQHF. CDR3 DNA: TGTGCCAGCAGCCGACCGGGGCTCAATCAGCCCCAGCATTTT.